The clone carrying this T cell receptor (beta chain) has just one count. Its matching antigen is unknown. This entry comes from a study of cytomegalovirus exposure and HLA in healthy donors. Notes on the study in general: The study put 160 or so TCR beta chains on its list as cytomegalovirus-associated.

CDR3 length equals 13 residues. Per germline, CDR1 MNHNS and CDR2 SASEGT. V was shortened by 6 bases and J by 0 bases, with 9 bases between the two germline ends. A multiplex PCR was run with 60 Vbeta primers and 13 Jbeta primers. TCRdb's copy holds only in-frame clones and misses some; the assay was immunoSEQ multiplex PCR. The repertoire holds fewer than 100,000 clones, with about 77% as singletons. The sample consisted of PBMCs. The gene calls are TRBV6-1 and TRBJ2-7; D perhaps matches TRBD1 (6 bases). The receptor comes from a man in his forties in good health and CMV-seronegative. CDR3 bases: TGTGCCAGCAGCCGGACAGACTCCTACGAGCAGTACTTC. Amino acids: CASSRTDSYEQYF.